This TCR beta chain is from a study of identical twins. TCRdb redid the calling of the 5' RACE reads with MiXCR, one entry per CDR3 protein. The sample gives about 690,000 distinct CDR3 sequences, over 5% of which show up once; around 1.9% is in the top ten. Points from the study as a whole: Researchers caution that invariant MAIT and iNKT cells could partly confound zero-insertion analyses. Without tracking the same donors, conclusions rested on cross-sectional statistical analysis. When twins shared out-of-frame alpha sequences, those sequences had excess low generation probability.

About this clonotype itself: The antigen remains unidentified.

Germline lookup yields CDR1 MDHEN and CDR2 SYDVKM. CDR3 length: 17 amino acids. V was pared by 3 bases and J by 6 bases, with 9 bases of the junction left unmatched. The chain carries TRBV28 and TRBJ2-1; 12 positions agree with TRBD2. Sequencing input: naive T cells sorted from blood. The clonotype originates from a man between 18 and 29 years old in good health. CDR3 sequence reads: CASSFLFETSGGNEQFF. The CDR3 DNA follows: TGTGCCAGCAGTTTCCTTTTTGAGACTAGCGGGGGCAATGAGCAGTTCTTC.